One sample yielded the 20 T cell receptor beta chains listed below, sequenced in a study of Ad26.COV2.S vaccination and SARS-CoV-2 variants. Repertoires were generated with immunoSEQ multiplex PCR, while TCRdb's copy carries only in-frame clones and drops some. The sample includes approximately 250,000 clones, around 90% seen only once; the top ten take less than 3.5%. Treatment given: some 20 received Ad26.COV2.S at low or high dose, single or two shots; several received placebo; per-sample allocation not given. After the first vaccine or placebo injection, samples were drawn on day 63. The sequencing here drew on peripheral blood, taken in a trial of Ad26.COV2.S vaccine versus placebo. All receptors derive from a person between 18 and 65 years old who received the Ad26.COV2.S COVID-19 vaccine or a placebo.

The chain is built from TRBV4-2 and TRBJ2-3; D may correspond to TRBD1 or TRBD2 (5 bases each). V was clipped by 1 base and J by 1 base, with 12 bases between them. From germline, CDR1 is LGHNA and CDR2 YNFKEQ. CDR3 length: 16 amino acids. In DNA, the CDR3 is TGTGCCAGCAGCCAAGCTAGAGGGGCTGGCACAGATACGCAGTATTTT. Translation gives CASSQARGAGTDTQYF.

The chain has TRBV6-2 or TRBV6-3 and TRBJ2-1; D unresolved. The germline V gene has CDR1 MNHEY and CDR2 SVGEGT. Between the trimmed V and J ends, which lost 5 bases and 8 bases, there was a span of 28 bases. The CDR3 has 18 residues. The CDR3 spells CASSPTHPRVPKFYEQFF. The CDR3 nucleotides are TGTGCCAGCAGTCCCACCCACCCCCGGGTCCCCAAATTCTATGAGCAGTTCTTC.

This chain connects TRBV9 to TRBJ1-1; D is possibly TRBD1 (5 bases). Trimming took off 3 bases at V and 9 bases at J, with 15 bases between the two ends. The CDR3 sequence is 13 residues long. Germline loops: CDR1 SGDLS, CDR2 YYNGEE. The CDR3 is CASSAGLPGKAFF. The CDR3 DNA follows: TGTGCCAGCAGCGCAGGCCTACCAGGGAAAGCTTTCTTT.

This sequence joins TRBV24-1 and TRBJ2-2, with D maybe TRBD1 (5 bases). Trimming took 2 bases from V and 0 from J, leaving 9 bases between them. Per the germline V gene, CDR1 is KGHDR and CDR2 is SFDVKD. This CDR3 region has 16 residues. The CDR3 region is CATSDWGGANTGELFF. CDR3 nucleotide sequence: TGTGCCACCAGTGATTGGGGCGGAGCGAACACCGGGGAGCTGTTTTTT.

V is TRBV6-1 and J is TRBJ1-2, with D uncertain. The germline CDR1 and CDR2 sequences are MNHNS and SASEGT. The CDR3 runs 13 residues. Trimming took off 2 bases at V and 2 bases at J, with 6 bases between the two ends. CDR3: CASSEKDNYGYTF. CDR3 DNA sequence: TGTGCCAGCAGTGAAAAGGACAACTATGGCTACACCTTC.

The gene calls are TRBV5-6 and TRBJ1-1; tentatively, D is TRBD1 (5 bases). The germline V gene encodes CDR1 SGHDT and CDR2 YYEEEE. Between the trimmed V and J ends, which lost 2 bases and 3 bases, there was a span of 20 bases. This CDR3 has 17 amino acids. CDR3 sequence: CASSFAETVNWDTEAFF. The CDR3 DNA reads TGTGCCAGCAGCTTCGCGGAGACAGTCAACTGGGACACTGAAGCTTTCTTT.

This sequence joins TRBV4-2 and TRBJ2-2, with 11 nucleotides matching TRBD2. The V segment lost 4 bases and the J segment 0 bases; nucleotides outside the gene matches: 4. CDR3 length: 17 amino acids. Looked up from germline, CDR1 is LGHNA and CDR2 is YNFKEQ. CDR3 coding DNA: TGTGCCAGCAGCCCAGGGACTAGCGGATCGAACACCGGGGAGCTGTTTTTT. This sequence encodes CASSPGTSGSNTGELFF.

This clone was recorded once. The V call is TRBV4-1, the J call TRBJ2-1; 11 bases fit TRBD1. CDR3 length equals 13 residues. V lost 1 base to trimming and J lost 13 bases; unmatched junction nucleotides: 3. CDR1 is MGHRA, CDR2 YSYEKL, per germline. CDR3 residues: CASSQGGQGGQFF. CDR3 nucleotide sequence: TGCGCCAGCAGCCAAGGGGGACAGGGGGGACAGTTCTTC.

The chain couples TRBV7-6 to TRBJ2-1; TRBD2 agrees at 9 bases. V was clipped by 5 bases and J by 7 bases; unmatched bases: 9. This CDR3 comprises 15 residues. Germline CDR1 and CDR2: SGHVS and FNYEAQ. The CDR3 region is CASSLTALAGNEQFF. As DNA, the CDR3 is TGTGCCAGCAGCCTAACAGCGCTAGCGGGGAATGAGCAGTTCTTC.

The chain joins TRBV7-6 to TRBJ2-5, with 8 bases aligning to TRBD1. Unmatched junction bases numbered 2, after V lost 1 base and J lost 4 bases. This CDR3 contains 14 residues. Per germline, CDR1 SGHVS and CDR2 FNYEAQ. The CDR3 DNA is TGTGCCAGCAGCTTAGGGACAGGGTCAGAGACCCAGTACTTC. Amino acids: CASSLGTGSETQYF. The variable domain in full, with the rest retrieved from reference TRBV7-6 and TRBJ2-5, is GAGVSQSPRYKVTKRGQDVALRCDPISGHVSLYWYRQALGQGPEFLTYFNYEAQQDKSGLPNDRFSAERPEGSISTLTIQRTEQRDSAMYRCASSLGTGSETQYFGPGTRLLVL.

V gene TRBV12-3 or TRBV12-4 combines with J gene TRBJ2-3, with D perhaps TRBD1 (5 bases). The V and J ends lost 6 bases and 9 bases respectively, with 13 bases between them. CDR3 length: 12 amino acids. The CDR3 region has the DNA TGTGCCAGCAGCTCGACAGTTGTCACGCAGTATTTT. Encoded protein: CASSSTVVTQYF.

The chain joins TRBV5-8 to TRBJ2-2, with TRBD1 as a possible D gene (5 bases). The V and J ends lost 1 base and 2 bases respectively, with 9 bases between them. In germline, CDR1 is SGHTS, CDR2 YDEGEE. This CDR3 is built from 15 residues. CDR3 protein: CASSLHRGNTGELFF. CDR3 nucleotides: TGTGCCAGCAGCTTGCATAGGGGCAACACCGGGGAGCTGTTTTTT.

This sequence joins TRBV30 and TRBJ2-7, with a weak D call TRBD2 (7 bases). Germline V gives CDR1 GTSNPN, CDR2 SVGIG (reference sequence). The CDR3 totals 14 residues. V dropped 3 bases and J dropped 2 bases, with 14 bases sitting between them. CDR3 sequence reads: CAWRKWGGPYEQYF. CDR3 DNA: TGTGCCTGGAGAAAATGGGGGGGCCCCTACGAGCAGTACTTC.

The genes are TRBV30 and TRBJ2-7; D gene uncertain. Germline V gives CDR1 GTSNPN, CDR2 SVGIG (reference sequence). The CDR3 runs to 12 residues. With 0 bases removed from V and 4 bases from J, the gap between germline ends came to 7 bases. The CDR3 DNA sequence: TGTGCCTGGAGTGTCGGCATATACGAGCAGTACTTC. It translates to CAWSVGIYEQYF. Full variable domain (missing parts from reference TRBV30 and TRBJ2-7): SQTIHQWPATLVQPVGSPLSLECTVEGTSNPNLYWYRQAAGRGLQLLFYSVGIGQISSEVPQNLSASRPQDRQFILSSKKLLLSDSGFYLCAWSVGIYEQYFGPGTRLTVT.

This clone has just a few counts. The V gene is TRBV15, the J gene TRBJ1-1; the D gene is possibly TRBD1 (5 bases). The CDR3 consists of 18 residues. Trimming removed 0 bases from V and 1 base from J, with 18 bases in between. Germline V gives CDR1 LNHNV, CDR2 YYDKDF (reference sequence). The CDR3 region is CATSRDLSARARNTEAFF. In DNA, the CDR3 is TGTGCCACCAGCAGAGATTTGTCAGCCAGGGCCCGGAACACTGAAGCTTTCTTT. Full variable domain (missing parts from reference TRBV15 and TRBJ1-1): DAMVIQNPRYQVTQFGKPVTLSCSQTLNHNVMYWYQQKSSQAPKLLFHYYDKDFNNEADTPDNFQSRRPNTSFCFLDIRSPGLGDTAMYLCATSRDLSARARNTEAFFGQGTRLTVV.

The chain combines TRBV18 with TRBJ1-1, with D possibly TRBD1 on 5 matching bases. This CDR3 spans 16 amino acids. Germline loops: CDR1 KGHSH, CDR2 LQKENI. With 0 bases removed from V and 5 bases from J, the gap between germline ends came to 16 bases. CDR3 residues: CASSPPFLQGKTEAFF. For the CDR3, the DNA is TGTGCCAGCTCACCACCTTTCCTCCAGGGCAAAACTGAAGCTTTCTTT.

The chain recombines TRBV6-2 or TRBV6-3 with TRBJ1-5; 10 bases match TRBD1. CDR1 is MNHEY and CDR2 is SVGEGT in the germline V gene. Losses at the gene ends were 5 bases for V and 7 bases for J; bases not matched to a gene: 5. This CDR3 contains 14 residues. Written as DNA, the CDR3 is TGTGCCAGCAGTCGACAGGGGGCTGAGCAGCCCCAGCATTTT. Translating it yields CASSRQGAEQPQHF.

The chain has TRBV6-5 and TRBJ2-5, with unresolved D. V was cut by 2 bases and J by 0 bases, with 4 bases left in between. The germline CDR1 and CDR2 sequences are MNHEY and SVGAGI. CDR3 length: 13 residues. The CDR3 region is CASSYQYQETQYF. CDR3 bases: TGTGCCAGCAGTTACCAGTACCAAGAGACCCAGTACTTC.

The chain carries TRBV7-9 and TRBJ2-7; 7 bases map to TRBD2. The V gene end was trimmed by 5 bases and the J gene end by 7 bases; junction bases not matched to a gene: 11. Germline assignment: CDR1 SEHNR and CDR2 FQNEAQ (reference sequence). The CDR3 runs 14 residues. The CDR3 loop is CASSHTFGGGEQYF. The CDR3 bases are TGTGCCAGCAGCCATACCTTTGGGGGAGGGGAGCAGTACTTC.

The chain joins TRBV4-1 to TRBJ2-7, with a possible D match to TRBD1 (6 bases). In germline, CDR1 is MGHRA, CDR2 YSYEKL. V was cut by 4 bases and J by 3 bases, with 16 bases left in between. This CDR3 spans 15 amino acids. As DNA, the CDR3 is TGCGCCAGCAGCCGAGTCGCGGACAGAGACTACGAGCAGTACTTC. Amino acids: CASSRVADRDYEQYF.